The present TCR beta chain was sequenced within a study of cytomegalovirus exposure and HLA in healthy donors (dated by TCRdb to about 2017). Regarding the study in general: An earlier analysis of roughly 500 of the donors reported approximately 290 Gb of sequence data and roughly 110 million unique TCR beta sequences from some 180 million T cells. The number of typed donors differed by locus: roughly 629-640 for A, B, C, DRB1 and DQB1; 500 to 550 for DQA1; some 610 for DPA1; and around 450 for DPB1. The study was designed to test whether signatures of past pathogen exposure could be identified by cataloging public T cell receptors. High-throughput TCR immunosequencing, statistical association of individual TCRs with disease status, and machine learning were combined to predict cytomegalovirus infection status. Roughly 300 gigabases of sequencing data and approximately 85 million unique TCR sequences were included in an early release covering roughly 700 HLA-typed donors. Roughly 5 DR-DQ haplotypes were treated as single units for association and clustering because of strong linkage in the cohort. Both class I and class II loci were covered by HLA typing, at four-digit resolution. The study used immunosequencing to profile the T cell repertoires of some 600 subjects and linked those repertoires to cytomegalovirus serostatus. The later analysis used no new phenotypic data to find candidate immune exposures, relying instead on TCR beta sequences and their occurrence across donors. Genome-wide SNP genotypes for about 65% of the roughly 700 donors were used in a later genetic analysis, which treated that subset as a discovery cohort. An earlier analysis of 587 of the donors used high-throughput TCR beta sequencing to judge whether each TCR beta V gene segment behaved as functional or pseudogenic. To study patterns of TCR occurrence, a later analysis re-analyzed previously published TCR beta repertoires from 500 to 850 donors and added high-resolution HLA genotyping. Among roughly 400 genotyped donors of the cohort, an average of around 250,000 unique TCR beta nucleotide sequences was sequenced per donor, of which about 20% were non-productive. In addition to the first cohort of roughly 700 subjects, a separate validation cohort of 120 different subjects was used. Of the approximately 400 genotyped donors, approximately 83% fell in the genetic ancestry cluster associated with self-reported Caucasian donors. All discovery cohort repertoires had been generated on a single sequencing platform. Alongside the repertoire data, information on donor age, sex, ethnicity and CMV serostatus was compiled.

Preparation of the library involved the immunoSEQ multiplex PCR assay. For the multiplex PCR, a mixture combining 60 forward primers for TCR Vbeta segments and 13 reverse primers for TCR Jbeta segments was used. A multiplex PCR assay on genomic DNA amplified the CDR3 region of rearranged TCR beta genes. Amplified TCR beta libraries were sequenced as 87-base-pair reads on the Illumina HiSeq System. The authors' pipeline ran thus. A later analysis counted about 82 million unique TCR beta chains across the approximately 700 repertoires, and 10 million to 12 million of these chains were shared by at least two donors. A nearest-neighbor algorithm error-corrected the raw reads and collapsed the reads into unique sequences, merging closely related sequences to remove PCR and sequencing errors. CDR3 sequences were aligned to IMGT reference sequences to assign V, D and J gene segments. Each retained sequence needed at least a six-nucleotide match to both a V gene segment and a J gene segment. Rearrangements were called productive when the CDR3 lacked stop codons and stayed in frame with V and J; all others were non-productive. Following IMGT convention, CDR3 was defined as the stretch from the second conserved V-encoded cysteine to the conserved J-encoded phenylalanine. Sequences without an unambiguous match to a single V gene segment were excluded from the earlier analysis of 450 to 650 of the donors. In an earlier analysis of some 590 of the donors, a V segment was called functional when productive rearrangements were above 56.7%, and segregating when the standard deviation between donors exceeded 5%. A statistical classification framework was built for diagnosing cytomegalovirus status from the catalog of TCR beta chain sequences. A later analysis assigned V and J genes by comparing TCR nucleotide sequences with IMGT/GENE-DB human TR gene sequences. The TCRdist pipeline was used in a later analysis to assign CDR3 sequences and most-parsimonious VDJ recombination scenarios. In a later analysis, each TCR beta chain was defined by its CDR3 amino acid sequence together with its V-gene family, and reads without a unique V-gene family were excluded. As a way to deal with suspected cross-contamination and a sequencing artifact, a later analysis dropped 450 to 600 nucleotide sequences that were highly shared and had low generation probability. A later analysis calculated a clonal expansion index for each public chain from normalized within-repertoire ranks of inferred template counts. In a later analysis, generation probabilities were computed using a VDJ recombination model fitted to out-of-frame rearrangements, and the results were checked against IGoR. In a later analysis, hypergeometric tests were used to score TCR-TCR, TCR-HLA and TCR-CMV co-occurrence, with a repertoire-size bias correction applied to TCR pairs. To estimate false discovery rates, a later analysis permuted the HLA or CMV assignments 20 times. A later analysis grouped co-occurring TCRs with DBSCAN, adding TCRdist sequence similarity when clustering within HLA-allele-positive subsets. For co-occurrence clustering, repertoires with fewer than 30,000 or more than 120,000 public chains were excluded, along with about five repertoires with anomalous nucleotide sharing. TCRdb took this table from immuneACCESS and kept in-frame rearrangements with V and J called. Such tables lack part of the clones; where checked against another copy, unresolved V genes explain under half of the gap, and the rest is unexplained. V and J calls and clone size are as listed in that table; D and trimming were resolved from the DNA. This sample's table carries roughly 120,000 clones. Of the sample, under 3.5% is held by the ten largest clones.

Details on this clone: The antigen this receptor binds is unknown.

Ends trimmed: V by 4 bases, J by 2 bases; bases unmatched to a gene: 11. From the cysteine through the phenylalanine, the CDR3 covers 17 amino acids. The sequence is cut down to CDR3 DNA, 51 bases in frame from base 1. The germline V gene (reference sequence) gives CDR1 as SGHNT and CDR2 as YYREEE. Study-wide findings and limitations: A later analysis associated about 18,000 TCR beta sequences with specific HLA alleles at a false discovery rate of 0.05. Only TCR beta chains were sequenced in this cohort, and the absence of alpha or paired-chain data limited detectable features. While some public TCRs were present in many individuals, most TCR sequences turned up only very rarely across donors. Approximately 18 rarely observed V segments, including chromosome 9 orphons, were excluded from the earlier analysis of approximately 500 of the donors because counts were too low. Correlated functional status among segregating V segments might reflect linkage disequilibrium, but an unknown experimental factor could not be ruled out. Several of the top co-occurrence clusters appeared to be linked to parvovirus B19, influenza, CMV and Epstein-Barr virus, according to a later analysis. The sequencing pipeline was judged likely to have produced a cluster of highly shared sequence variants as a technical artifact. The study listed 164 TCR beta chains as associated with cytomegalovirus. A further reported finding was that TCR beta sequences accurately predicted the HLA-A and HLA-B alleles for most subjects in the first cohort. The classifier was reported to diagnose cytomegalovirus status with high specificity and sensitivity in both the original cohort and the validation cohort. A few of the identified cytomegalovirus-associated TCR beta chains were confirmed in vitro to be specific for cytomegalovirus antigens. Most CMV-associated TCR beta chains appeared to be HLA-restricted in a later analysis, and the HLA associations seemed to be driven largely by CMV exposure. Compared with equally common non-associated chains, HLA-associated TCR beta chains in a later analysis were more clonally expanded and had lower generation probabilities. When HLA alleles, especially DR and DQ, strongly co-occurred, TCR associations were difficult to assign to individual alleles. An earlier analysis of 450 to 750 of the donors showed that most TCR beta V segments appeared in productive rearrangements either about 90% or about 30% of the time, which broadly matched IMGT annotations. Sequencing depth was assumed to be roughly uniform across donors in the presence/absence analyses, though that assumption may not hold. In a later genetic analysis, a missense DCLRE1C variant was associated with V-gene and J-gene trimming of TCR beta chains, and the association was replicated in an independent cohort. Because HLA typing was missing for some donors at each locus, association tests included only the typed subset. For the cohort, immune exposure information was limited to CMV serostatus. According to the authors, the approach could potentially be generalized to other disease states and immunological phenotypes. Because the 87-base-pair reads could not distinguish some IMGT-functional V segments, including TRBV6-2 and TRBV6-3, those segments were excluded. In a later genetic analysis, fewer N-insertions in productive TCRs were reported among donors in an Asian-associated ancestry cluster than the roughly 700-donor mean. In a later analysis, the rate of TCR association differed among HLA loci, with DRB1 alleles having the most associated TCRs and HLA-C alleles having the fewest.

The cohort consisted of some 670 healthy bone marrow donors. All cohort members were sampled while nominally healthy, although unrecorded immune exposures were likely present. The donor tested CMV seronegative and was one of the 352 seronegative cohort members. Each donor provided a peripheral blood sample, and peripheral blood mononuclear cells were used for TCR beta sequencing. Genomic DNA was extracted from the blood cell samples with the Qiagen DNeasy Blood Extraction Kit. The material sequenced was PBMCs. This TCR was sampled from a man aged 30 to 39 in good health and CMV-seronegative. The sequence links TRBV5-4 to TRBJ2-7, with 11 bases in between that match TRBD2. The CDR3 region has the sequence CASSPGGLAGAPYEQYF. The DNA is as follows: TGTGCCAGCAGCCCCGGTGGACTAGCGGGTGCACCCTACGAGCAGTACTTC.